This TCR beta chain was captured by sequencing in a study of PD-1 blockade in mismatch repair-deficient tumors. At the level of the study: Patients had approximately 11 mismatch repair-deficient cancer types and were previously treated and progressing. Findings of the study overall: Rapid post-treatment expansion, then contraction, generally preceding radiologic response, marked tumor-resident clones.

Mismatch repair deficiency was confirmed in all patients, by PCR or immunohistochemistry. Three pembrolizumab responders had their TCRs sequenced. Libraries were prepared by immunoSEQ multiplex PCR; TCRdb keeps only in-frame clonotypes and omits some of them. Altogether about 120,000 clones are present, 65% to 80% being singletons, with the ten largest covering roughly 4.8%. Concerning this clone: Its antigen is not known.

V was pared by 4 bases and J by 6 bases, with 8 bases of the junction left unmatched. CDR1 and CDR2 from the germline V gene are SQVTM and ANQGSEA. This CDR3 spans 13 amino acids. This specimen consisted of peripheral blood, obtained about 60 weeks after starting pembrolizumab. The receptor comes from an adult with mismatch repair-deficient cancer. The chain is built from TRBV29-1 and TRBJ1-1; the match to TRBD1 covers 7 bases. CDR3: CSVAPRTGPEAFF. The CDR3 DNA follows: TGCAGCGTTGCTCCCCGGACAGGCCCTGAAGCTTTCTTT.